This T cell receptor (beta chain) emerged from a study of blood T cell repertoires in COVID-19. Germline V lookup: CDR1 SNHLY, CDR2 FYNNEI. CDR3 length: 20 amino acids. Trimming at V came to 3 bases and at J to 1 base, leaving 15 bases not matched to a gene. This clone was recorded only once. In assigning cohorts, the study relied on participant-reported clinical history. Generated by immunoSEQ multiplex PCR, the TCRdb table keeps only in-frame clones and is missing some. The table lists about 140,000 clones, 87% of them singletons, with 11% in the top ten. The sequenced material came from PBMCs or T cells enriched from blood (not recorded which). The sequence came from a man in his sixties who had recovered from COVID-19. The chain employs TRBV2 and TRBJ2-3; 11 nucleotides line up with TRBD2. DNA of the CDR3: TGTGCCAGCAGTGATTATAGAGGAGCTCCGGGACTAGCGGGCACAGATACGCAGTATTTT. It codes for CASSDYRGAPGLAGTDTQYF. Using reference TRBV2 and TRBJ2-3 for the parts outside the CDR3, the full variable domain is EPEVTQTPSHQVTQMGQEVILRCVPISNHLYFYWYRQILGQKVEFLVSFYNNEISEKSEIFDDQFSVERPDGSNFTLKIRSTKLEDSAMYFCASSDYRGAPGLAGTDTQYFGPGTRLTVL.